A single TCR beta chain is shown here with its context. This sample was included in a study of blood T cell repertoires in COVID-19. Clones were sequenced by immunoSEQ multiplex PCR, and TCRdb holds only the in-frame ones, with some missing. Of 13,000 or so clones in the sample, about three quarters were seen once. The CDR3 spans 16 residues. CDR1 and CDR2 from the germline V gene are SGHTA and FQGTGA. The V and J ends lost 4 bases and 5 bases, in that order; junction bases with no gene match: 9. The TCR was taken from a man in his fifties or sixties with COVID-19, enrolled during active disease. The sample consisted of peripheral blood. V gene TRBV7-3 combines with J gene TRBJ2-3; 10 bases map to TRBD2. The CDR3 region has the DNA TGTGCCAGCAGCTCCCGGGCTAGCGGGAGTGGAGATACGCAGTATTTT. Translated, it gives CASSSRASGSGDTQYF.